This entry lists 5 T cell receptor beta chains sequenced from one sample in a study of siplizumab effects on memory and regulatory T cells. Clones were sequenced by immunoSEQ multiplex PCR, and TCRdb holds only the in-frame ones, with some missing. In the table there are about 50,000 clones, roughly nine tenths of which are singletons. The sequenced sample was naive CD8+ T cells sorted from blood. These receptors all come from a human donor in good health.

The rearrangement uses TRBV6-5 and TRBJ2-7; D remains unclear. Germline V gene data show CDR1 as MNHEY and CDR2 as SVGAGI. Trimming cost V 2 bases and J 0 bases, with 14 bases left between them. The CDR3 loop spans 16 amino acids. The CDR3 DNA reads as TGTGCCAGCAGTTACACCGTGGCAGGTTCCTCCTACGAGCAGTACTTC. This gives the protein CASSYTVAGSSYEQYF.

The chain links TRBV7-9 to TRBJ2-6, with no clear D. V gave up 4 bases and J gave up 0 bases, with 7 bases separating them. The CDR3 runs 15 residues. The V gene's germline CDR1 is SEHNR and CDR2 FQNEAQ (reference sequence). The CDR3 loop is CASSSAFSGANVLTF. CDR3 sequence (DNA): TGTGCCAGCAGCTCGGCGTTCTCTGGGGCCAACGTCCTGACTTTC.

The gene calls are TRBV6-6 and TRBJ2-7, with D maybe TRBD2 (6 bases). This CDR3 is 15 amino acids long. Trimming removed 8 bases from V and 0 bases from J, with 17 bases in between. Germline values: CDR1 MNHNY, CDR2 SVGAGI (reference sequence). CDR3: CASGSGAGSSYEQYF. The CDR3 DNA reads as TGTGCCAGCGGATCGGGTGCCGGGAGCTCCTACGAGCAGTACTTC.

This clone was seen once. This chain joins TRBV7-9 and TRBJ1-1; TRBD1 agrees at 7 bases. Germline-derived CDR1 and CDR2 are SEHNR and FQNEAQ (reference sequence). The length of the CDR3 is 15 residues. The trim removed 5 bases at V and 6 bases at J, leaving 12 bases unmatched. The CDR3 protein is CASSPQDRAGSEAFF. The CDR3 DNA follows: TGTGCCAGCAGCCCCCAAGACAGGGCAGGTTCTGAAGCTTTCTTT.

This CDR3 reads CAISEYGGLNTEAFF. The CDR3 bases are TGTGCCATCAGTGAGTATGGGGGTCTGAACACTGAAGCTTTCTTT. The gene calls are TRBV10-3 and TRBJ1-1; D possibly corresponds to TRBD1 (5 bases). There are 15 residues in the CDR3. Germline CDR1 reads ENHRY; CDR2 reads SYGVKD. V was pared by 1 base and J by 0 bases, with 9 bases between.